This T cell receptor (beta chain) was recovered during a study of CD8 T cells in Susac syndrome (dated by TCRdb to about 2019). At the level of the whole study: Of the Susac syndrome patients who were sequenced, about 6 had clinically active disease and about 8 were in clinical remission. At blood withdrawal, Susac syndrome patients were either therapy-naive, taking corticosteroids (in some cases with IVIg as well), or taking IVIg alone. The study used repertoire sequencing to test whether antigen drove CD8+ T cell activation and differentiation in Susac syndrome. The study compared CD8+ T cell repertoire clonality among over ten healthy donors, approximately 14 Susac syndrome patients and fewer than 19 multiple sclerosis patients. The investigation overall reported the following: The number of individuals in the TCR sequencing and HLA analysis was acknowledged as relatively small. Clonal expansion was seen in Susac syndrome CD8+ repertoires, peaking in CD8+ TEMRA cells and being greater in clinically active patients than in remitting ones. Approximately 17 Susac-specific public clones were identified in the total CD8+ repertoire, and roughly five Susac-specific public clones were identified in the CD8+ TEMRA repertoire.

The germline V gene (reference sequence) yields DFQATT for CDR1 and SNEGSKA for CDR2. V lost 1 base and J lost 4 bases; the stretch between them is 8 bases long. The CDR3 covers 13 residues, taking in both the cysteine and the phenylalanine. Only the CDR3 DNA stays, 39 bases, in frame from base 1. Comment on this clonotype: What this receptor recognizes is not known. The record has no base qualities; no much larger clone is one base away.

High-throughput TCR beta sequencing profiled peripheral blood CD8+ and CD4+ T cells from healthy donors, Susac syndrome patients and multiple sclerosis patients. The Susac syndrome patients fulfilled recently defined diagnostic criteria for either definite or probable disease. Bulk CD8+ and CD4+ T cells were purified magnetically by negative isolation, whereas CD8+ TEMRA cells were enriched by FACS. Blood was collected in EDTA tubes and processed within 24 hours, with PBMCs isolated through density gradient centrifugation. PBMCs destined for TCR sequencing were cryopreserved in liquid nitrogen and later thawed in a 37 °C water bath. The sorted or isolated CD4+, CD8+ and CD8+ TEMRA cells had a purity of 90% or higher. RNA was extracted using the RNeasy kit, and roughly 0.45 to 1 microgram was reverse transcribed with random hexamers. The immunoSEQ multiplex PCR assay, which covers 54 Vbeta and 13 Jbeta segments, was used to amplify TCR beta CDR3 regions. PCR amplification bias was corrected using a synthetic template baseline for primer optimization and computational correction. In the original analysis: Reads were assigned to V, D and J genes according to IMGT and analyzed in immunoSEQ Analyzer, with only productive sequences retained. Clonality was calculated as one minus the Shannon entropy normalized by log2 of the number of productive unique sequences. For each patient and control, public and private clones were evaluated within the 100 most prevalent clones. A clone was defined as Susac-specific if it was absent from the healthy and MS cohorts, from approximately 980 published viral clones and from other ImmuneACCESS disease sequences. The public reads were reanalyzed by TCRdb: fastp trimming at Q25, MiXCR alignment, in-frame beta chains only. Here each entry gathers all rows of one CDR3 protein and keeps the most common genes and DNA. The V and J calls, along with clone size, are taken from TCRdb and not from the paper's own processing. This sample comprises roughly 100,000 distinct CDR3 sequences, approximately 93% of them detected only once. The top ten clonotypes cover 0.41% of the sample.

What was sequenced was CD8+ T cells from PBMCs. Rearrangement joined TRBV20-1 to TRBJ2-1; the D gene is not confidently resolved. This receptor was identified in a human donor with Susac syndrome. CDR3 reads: CSARGAGYNEQFF. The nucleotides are TGCAGTGCTAGAGGGGCAGGTTACAATGAGCAGTTCTTC.